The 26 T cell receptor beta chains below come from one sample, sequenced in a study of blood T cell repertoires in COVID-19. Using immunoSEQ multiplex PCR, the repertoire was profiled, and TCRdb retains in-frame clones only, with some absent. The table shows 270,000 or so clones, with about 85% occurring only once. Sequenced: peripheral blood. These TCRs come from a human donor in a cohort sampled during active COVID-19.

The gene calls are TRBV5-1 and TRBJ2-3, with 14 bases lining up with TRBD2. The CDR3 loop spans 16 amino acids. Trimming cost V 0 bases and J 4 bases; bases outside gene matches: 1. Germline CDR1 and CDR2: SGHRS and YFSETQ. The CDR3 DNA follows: TGCGCCAGCAGCTTGGGGACTAGCGGGAGGTCAGATACGCAGTATTTT. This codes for CASSLGTSGRSDTQYF.

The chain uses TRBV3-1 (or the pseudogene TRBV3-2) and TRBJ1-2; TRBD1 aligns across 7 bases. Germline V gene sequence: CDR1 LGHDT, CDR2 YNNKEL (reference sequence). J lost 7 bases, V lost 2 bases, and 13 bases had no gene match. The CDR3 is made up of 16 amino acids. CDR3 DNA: TGTGCCAGCAGCCAAAGACTTTCAGGGGGAGTAGGTGGCTACACCTTC. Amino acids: CASSQRLSGGVGGYTF.

The CDR3 nucleotides are TGTGCCAGCAGCCGGGACATTAGCCTCTATGGCTACACCTTC. Amino acid sequence: CASSRDISLYGYTF. The rearrangement links TRBV3-1 (or the pseudogene TRBV3-2) to TRBJ1-2; TRBD1 might be the D (6 bases). The germline V and J ends were trimmed by 4 bases and 4 bases, with 13 bases remaining between them. Germline CDR1 and CDR2: LGHDT and YNNKEL (reference sequence). The CDR3 is made up of 14 amino acids.

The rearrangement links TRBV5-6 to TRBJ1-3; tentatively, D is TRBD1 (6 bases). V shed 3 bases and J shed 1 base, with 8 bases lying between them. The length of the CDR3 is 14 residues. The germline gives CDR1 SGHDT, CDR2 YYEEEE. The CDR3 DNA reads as TGTGCCAGCAGCTCGCAGGGGTCTGGAAACACCATATATTTT. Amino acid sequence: CASSSQGSGNTIYF. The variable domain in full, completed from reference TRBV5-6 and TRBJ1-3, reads DAGVTQSPTHLIKTRGQQVTLRCSPKSGHDTVSWYQQALGQGPQFIFQYYEEEERQRGNFPDRFSGHQFPNYSSELNVNALLLGDSALYLCASSSQGSGNTIYFGEGSWLTVV.

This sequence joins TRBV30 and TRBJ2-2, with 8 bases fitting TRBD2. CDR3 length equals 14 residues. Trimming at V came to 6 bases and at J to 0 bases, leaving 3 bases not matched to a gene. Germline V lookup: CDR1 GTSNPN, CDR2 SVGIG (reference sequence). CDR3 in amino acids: CACFGRANTGELFF. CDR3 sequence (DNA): TGTGCCTGCTTCGGGAGGGCGAACACCGGGGAGCTGTTTTTT. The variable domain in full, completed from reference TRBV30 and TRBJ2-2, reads SQTIHQWPATLVQPVGSPLSLECTVEGTSNPNLYWYRQAAGRGLQLLFYSVGIGQISSEVPQNLSASRPQDRQFILSSKKLLLSDSGFYLCACFGRANTGELFFGEGSRLTVL.

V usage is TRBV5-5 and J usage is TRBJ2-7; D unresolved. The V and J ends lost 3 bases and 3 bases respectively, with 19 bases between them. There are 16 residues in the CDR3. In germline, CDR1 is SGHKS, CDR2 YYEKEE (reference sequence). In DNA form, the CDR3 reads TGTGCCAGCAGCTCTTCGACTGGTCTAGTCCTCTACGAGCAGTACTTC. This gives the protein CASSSSTGLVLYEQYF.

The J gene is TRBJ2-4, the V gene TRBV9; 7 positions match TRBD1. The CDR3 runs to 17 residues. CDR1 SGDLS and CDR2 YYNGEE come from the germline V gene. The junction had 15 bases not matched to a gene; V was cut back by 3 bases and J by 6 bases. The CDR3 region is CASSATVGDSLRNIQYF. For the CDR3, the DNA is TGTGCCAGCAGCGCAACCGTTGGGGACAGCCTAAGAAACATTCAGTACTTC.

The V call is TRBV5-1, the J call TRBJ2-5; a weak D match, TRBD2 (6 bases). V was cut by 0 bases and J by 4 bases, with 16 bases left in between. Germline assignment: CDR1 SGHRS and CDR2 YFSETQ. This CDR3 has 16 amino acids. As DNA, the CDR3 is TGCGCCAGCAGCTTGGGGGCGGGACCAAGGCTAGAGACCCAGTACTTC. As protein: CASSLGAGPRLETQYF.

CDR3 loop: CASSRDWVYDEQYF. The DNA of the CDR3 is TGTGCCAGCTCACGGGACTGGGTTTATGACGAGCAGTACTTC. The rearrangement joins TRBV18 to TRBJ2-7; a weak D match, TRBD2 (6 bases). Between the trimmed V and J ends, which lost 4 bases and 5 bases, there was a span of 15 bases. The CDR3 is 14 amino acids. Germline V CDR1 and CDR2: KGHSH, LQKENI.

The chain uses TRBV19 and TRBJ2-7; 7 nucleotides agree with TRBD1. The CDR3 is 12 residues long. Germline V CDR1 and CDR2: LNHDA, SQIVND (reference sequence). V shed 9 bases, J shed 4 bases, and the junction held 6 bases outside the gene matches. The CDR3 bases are TGTGCCAGCGGTCACAGGGGTTACGAGCAGTACTTC. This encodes CASGHRGYEQYF.

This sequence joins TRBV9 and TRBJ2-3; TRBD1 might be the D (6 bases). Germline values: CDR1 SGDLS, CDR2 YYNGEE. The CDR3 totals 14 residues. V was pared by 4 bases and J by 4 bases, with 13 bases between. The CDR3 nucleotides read TGTGCCAGCAGCTGGGCGACAGGTGCAGATACGCAGTATTTT. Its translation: CASSWATGADTQYF.

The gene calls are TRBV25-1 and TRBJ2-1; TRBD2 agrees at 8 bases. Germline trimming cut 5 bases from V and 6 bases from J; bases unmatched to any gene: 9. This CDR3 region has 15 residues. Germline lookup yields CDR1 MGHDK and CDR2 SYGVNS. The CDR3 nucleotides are TGTGCCAGCAGTCCGCGGGAGGACTTAGGCAATGAGCAGTTCTTC. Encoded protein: CASSPREDLGNEQFF.

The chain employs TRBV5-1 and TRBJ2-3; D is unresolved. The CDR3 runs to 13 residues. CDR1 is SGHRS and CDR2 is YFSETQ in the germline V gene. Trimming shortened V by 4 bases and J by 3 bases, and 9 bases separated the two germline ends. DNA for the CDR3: TGCGCCAGCAGCCTTCCCGGGACAGATACGCAGTATTTT. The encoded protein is CASSLPGTDTQYF.

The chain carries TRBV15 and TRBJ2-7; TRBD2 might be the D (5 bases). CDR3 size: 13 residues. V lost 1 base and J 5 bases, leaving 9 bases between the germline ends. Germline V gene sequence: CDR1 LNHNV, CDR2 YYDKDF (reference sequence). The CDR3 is CATSRAPGDEQYF. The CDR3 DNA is TGTGCCACCAGCAGAGCCCCCGGGGACGAGCAGTACTTC.

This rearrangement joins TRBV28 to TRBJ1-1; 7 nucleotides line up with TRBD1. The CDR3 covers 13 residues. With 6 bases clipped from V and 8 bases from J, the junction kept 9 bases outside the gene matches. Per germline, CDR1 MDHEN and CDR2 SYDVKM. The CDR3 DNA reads TGTGCCAGCAGCCCCGAGGGGACAGCCGAAGCTTTCTTT. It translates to CASSPEGTAEAFF.

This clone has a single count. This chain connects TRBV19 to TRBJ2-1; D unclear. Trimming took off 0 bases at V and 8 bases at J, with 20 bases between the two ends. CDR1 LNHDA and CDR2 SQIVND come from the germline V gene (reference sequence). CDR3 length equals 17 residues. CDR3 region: CASSIDQAGFSVDEQFF. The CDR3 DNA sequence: TGTGCCAGTAGTATAGATCAGGCAGGCTTTAGTGTTGATGAGCAGTTCTTC.

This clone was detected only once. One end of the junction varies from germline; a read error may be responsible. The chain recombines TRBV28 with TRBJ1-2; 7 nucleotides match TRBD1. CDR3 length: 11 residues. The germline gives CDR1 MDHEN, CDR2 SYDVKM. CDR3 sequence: CASEGQLLRNF. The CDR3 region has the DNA TGTGCCAGCGAGGGACAGCTGCTGAGAAATTTC.

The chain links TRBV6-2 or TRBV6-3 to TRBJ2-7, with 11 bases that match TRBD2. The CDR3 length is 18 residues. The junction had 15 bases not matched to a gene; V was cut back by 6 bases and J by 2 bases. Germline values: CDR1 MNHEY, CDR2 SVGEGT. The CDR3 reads CASSTPRLAGTATYEQYF. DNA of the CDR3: TGTGCCAGCAGCACACCGAGACTAGCGGGAACGGCGACCTACGAGCAGTACTTC.

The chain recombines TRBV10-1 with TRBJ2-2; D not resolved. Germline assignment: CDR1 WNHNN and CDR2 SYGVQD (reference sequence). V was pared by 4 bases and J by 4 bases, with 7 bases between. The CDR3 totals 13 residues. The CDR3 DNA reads TGCGCCAGCAGTGTCGAGATCACCGGGGAGCTGTTTTTT. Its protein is CASSVEITGELFF.

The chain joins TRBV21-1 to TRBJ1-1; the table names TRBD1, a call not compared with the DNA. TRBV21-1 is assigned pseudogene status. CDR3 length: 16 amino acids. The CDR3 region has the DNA TGTGCCAGCAGCAAAGATACACAAAAGAAGAACACTGAAGCTTTCTTT. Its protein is CASSKDTQKKNTEAFF.

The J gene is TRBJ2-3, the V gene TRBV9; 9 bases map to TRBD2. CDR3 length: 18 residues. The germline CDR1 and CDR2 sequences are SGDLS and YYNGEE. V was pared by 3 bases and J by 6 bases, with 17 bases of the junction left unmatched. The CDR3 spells CASSDPIGVAGVGDTQYF. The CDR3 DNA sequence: TGTGCCAGCAGCGACCCCATAGGGGTAGCGGGAGTGGGGGATACGCAGTATTTT.

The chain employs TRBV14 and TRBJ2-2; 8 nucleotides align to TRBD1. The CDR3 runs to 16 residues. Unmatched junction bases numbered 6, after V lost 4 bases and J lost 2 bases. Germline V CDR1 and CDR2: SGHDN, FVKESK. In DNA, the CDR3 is TGTGCCAGCAGCCCAGGGACAGGCGGAAACACCGGGGAGCTGTTTTTT. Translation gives CASSPGTGGNTGELFF. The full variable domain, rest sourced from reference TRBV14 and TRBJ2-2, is EAGVTQFPSHSVIEKGQTVTLRCDPISGHDNLYWYRRVMGKEIKFLLHFVKESKQDESGMPNNRFLAERTGGTYSTLKVQPAELEDSGVYFCASSPGTGGNTGELFFGEGSRLTVL.

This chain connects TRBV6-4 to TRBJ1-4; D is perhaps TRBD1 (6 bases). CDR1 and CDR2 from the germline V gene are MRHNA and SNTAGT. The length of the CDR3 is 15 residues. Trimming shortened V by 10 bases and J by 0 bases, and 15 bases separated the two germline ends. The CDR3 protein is CATPGHSATNEKLFF. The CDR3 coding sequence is TGTGCCACTCCGGGACACTCTGCAACTAATGAAAAACTGTTTTTT.

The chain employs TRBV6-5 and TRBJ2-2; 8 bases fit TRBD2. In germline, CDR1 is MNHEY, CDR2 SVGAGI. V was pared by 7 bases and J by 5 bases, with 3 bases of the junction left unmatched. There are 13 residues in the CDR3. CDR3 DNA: TGTGCCAGCATTCGGGAGGGAACCGGGGAGCTGTTTTTT. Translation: CASIREGTGELFF.

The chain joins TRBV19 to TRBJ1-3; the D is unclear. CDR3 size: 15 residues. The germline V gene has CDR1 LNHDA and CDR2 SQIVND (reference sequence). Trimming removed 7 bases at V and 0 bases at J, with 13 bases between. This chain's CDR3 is CASTTNRASGNTIYF. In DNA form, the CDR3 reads TGTGCCAGTACTACCAACAGAGCCTCTGGAAACACCATATATTTT. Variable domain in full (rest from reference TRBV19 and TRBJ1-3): DGGITQSPKYLFRKEGQNVTLSCEQNLNHDAMYWYRQDPGQGLRLIYYSQIVNDFQKGDIAEGYSVSREKKESFPLTVTSAQKNPTAFYLCASTTNRASGNTIYFGEGSWLTVV.

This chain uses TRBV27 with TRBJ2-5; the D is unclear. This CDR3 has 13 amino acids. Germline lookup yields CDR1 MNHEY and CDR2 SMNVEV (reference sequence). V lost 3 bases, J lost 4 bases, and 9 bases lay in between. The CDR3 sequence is CASSFSPRETQYF. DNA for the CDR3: TGTGCCAGCAGTTTTAGCCCAAGAGAGACCCAGTACTTC.